The 32 T cell receptor beta chains reported below all come from one sample, sequenced in a study of regulatory T cells in long-lasting Graves disease (dated by TCRdb to about 2021). What this sample's time point label stands for: persistent/refractory GD, antithyroid drugs over 5 years with positive TRAb. For both TCR sequencing and RNA sequencing, RNA was extracted from PBMCs using TRIzol. Libraries were built with multiplex PCR. The listed sequencing device is Illumina HiSeq 4000. To build TCR beta libraries, CDR3 regions were amplified by Arm-PCR using iRepertoire HTBI primers. TCRdb itself trimmed the public reads at Q25 with fastp, ran MiXCR and retained productive beta chains. Every entry covers one CDR3 protein and lists the most common genes and DNA from its rows. The sample table lists about 470,000 distinct CDR3 sequences, around 21% of them with a count of one. Over 7.5% of the sample is in the top ten clones.

Sample: peripheral blood mononuclear cells (PBMCs), taken when the disease was refractory, from a patient treated with antithyroid drugs. The receptors were gathered from a female donor with Graves disease.

The gene calls are TRBV7-9 and TRBJ2-1; D assignment may be TRBD1 or TRBD2 (5 bases each). The germline gives CDR1 SEHNR, CDR2 FQNEAQ (reference sequence). With 5 bases removed from V and 4 bases from J, the gap between germline ends came to 15 bases. The CDR3 sequence is 15 residues long. CDR3 residues: CASSSRDPFYNEQFF. CDR3 DNA sequence: TGTGCCAGCAGCAGCCGGGACCCCTTTTACAATGAGCAGTTCTTC.

This clonotype was detected many times. The chain uses TRBV12-3 or TRBV12-4 and TRBJ1-4, with 9 bases fitting TRBD1. CDR3 length: 17 amino acids. J was trimmed by 4 bases and V by 4 bases; bases with no gene match: 10. The CDR3 DNA follows: TGTGCCAGCAGTTCGGCAGACGGGACAGGGCTTAATGAAAAACTGTTTTTT. This sequence encodes CASSSADGTGLNEKLFF.

The chain employs TRBV20-1 and TRBJ2-2; no clear D. The CDR3 totals 14 residues. Germline V gene sequence: CDR1 DFQATT, CDR2 SNEGSKA (reference sequence). V lost 0 bases and J lost 3, with 8 bases in between. The CDR3 DNA follows: TGCAGTGCTAGAGATGGGCCCTACACCGGGGAGCTGTTTTTT. Encoded protein: CSARDGPYTGELFF.

Many counts were recorded for this clonotype. Here the CDR3 reads CSATRDSSYEQYF. CDR3 in DNA: TGCAGTGCTACCCGGGACTCCTCCTACGAGCAGTACTTC. The genes are TRBV20-1 and TRBJ2-7, with a weak D call TRBD2 (6 bases). The germline V gene has CDR1 DFQATT and CDR2 SNEGSKA (reference sequence). CDR3 length equals 13 residues. V was clipped by 4 bases and J by 0 bases, with 10 bases between them.

The chain joins TRBV12-3 or TRBV12-4 to TRBJ2-7, with D unclear. Between the trimmed V and J ends, which lost 4 bases and 2 bases, there was a span of 9 bases. This CDR3 has 13 amino acids. The CDR3 protein is CASSYVAAYEQYF. The CDR3 bases are TGTGCCAGCAGTTACGTAGCAGCCTACGAGCAGTACTTC.

The CDR3 DNA is TGTGCCAGCAACCCCTGGGCCGGGGAGCTGTTTTTT. This encodes CASNPWAGELFF. This chain links TRBV5-5 with TRBJ2-2, with D uncertain. Germline lookup yields CDR1 SGHKS and CDR2 YYEKEE (reference sequence). The CDR3 has 12 residues. V gave up 6 bases and J gave up 6 bases, with 9 bases separating them.

This clonotype was recorded many times. The V gene is TRBV27, the J gene TRBJ2-7; D is possibly TRBD1 (5 bases). Germline V CDR1 and CDR2: MNHEY, SMNVEV (reference sequence). V lost 7 bases to trimming and J lost 3 bases, with 7 bases between them. CDR3 size: 11 residues. CDR3 sequence: CASTQGYEQYF. The CDR3 nucleotides are TGTGCCAGCACCCAGGGCTACGAGCAGTACTTC.

This clonotype has more than one count but fewer than ten. This chain links TRBV10-2 with TRBJ1-2, with a weak D call TRBD1 (5 bases). With 0 bases removed from V and 8 bases from J, the gap between germline ends came to 13 bases. The CDR3 is made up of 14 amino acids. CDR1 WSHSY and CDR2 SAAADI come from the germline V gene. The CDR3, as DNA: TGCGCCAGCAGTGAGTCGGGACCTCTGAGCGGCTACACCTTC. Translating gives CASSESGPLSGYTF.

The chain couples TRBV20-1 to TRBJ2-7; 8 positions agree with TRBD1. CDR1 is DFQATT, CDR2 SNEGSKA, per germline (reference sequence). J lost 3 bases, V lost 0 bases, and 7 bases had no gene match. This CDR3 has 15 residues. CDR3 in DNA: TGCAGTGCTAGAGATTTAACAGGGGGAAGCTACGAGCAGTACTTC. It encodes CSARDLTGGSYEQYF.

This clonotype was detected many times. V and J are TRBV11-2 and TRBJ2-7; D call uncertain. Trimming shortened V by 5 bases and J by 6 bases, and 14 bases separated the two germline ends. The CDR3 extends over 13 amino acids. CDR1 and CDR2 (germline): SGHAT, FQNNGV. The CDR3 here is CASSEYGLLEQYF. The CDR3 DNA is TGTGCCAGCAGCGAGTATGGTCTCCTCGAGCAGTACTTC.

This clonotype was seen only a few times. J is TRBJ1-6 and V is TRBV6-1, with no clear D. Trimming removed 4 bases at V and 12 bases at J, with 10 bases between. This CDR3 contains 12 residues. In germline, CDR1 is MNHNS, CDR2 SASEGT. The CDR3 nucleotides read TGTGCCAGCAGTGGTACTAGGGTACCCCTCCACTTT. Protein: CASSGTRVPLHF.

With respect to this clonotype: This clone may be a read error of a much larger clone one base away. The chain couples TRBV29-1 to TRBJ1-1; weak D call: TRBD1 (5 bases). This CDR3 has 14 amino acids. CDR1 and CDR2 from the germline V gene are SQVTM and ANQGSEA. The V end was cut by 4 bases, the J end by 4 bases, with 16 bases between. This CDR3 reads CSVAPRSGTTEAFF. The CDR3 coding sequence is TGCAGCGTTGCGCCCCGGTCGGGGACCACTGAAGCTTTCTTT.

This clonotype was counted only a few times. The chain uses TRBV5-4 and TRBJ1-1; possibly TRBD1 for D (6 bases). The CDR3 runs to 17 residues. From germline, CDR1 is SGHNT and CDR2 YYREEE (reference sequence). Trimming stripped 0 bases from V and 2 bases from J, with 17 bases between. The CDR3 loop reads CASSLGGQGSANTEAFF. The CDR3 nucleotides read TGTGCCAGCAGCTTGGGTGGGCAGGGGTCCGCAAACACTGAAGCTTTCTTT.

This clonotype was observed a handful of times. Mismatch with germline at one junction end may stem from a read error. V and J are TRBV20-1 and TRBJ2-7; the match to TRBD2 covers 11 bases. CDR1 and CDR2 (germline): DFQATT, SNEGSKA (reference sequence). The CDR3 has 14 residues. This CDR3 is CSASPRRLAGLIQF. For the CDR3, the DNA is TGCAGTGCCTCCCCAAGGCGACTAGCGGGACTTATTCAGTTC.

The rearrangement uses TRBV10-3 and TRBJ2-5; possible D gene TRBD1, 6 bases. The CDR3 totals 18 residues. With 5 bases removed from V and 1 base from J, the gap between germline ends came to 23 bases. Germline V gives CDR1 ENHRY, CDR2 SYGVKD. CDR3 sequence reads: CAISPLRGDRRLQETQYF. The CDR3 DNA is TGTGCCATCAGTCCCCTCAGGGGTGACAGGAGACTCCAAGAGACCCAGTACTTC.

This clonotype has just a few counts. The chain combines TRBV4-3 with TRBJ2-7; tentative D call: TRBD1 (6 bases). V lost 3 bases and J 7 bases, leaving 16 bases between the germline ends. CDR1 is LGHNA and CDR2 is YSLEER in the germline V gene. The CDR3 is made up of 14 amino acids. CDR3 DNA sequence: TGCGCCAGCAGCCATACTACAGGGTCGCGGGAGCAGTACTTC. This gives the protein CASSHTTGSREQYF.

Of note for this clonotype: At one end, the junction sequence differs from germline, possibly due to a read error. This chain connects TRBV30 to TRBJ1-1; the match to TRBD1 covers 9 bases. There are 12 residues in the CDR3. Germline CDR1 GTSNPN, CDR2 SVGIG (reference sequence). This CDR3 is CAWDRGNAEAFF. DNA of the CDR3: TGTGCCTGGGACAGGGGGAACGCTGAAGCTTTCTTT.

The J gene is TRBJ2-7, the V gene TRBV4-1; 10 nucleotides agree with TRBD2. The CDR3 totals 16 residues. V lost 3 bases, J lost 6 bases, and 11 bases stayed unmatched. Looked up from germline, CDR1 is MGHRA and CDR2 is YSYEKL. The CDR3 spells CASSQAALAGVGEQYF. The DNA of the CDR3 is TGCGCCAGCAGCCAGGCTGCTCTAGCGGGAGTGGGCGAGCAGTACTTC.

The gene calls are TRBV6-1 and TRBJ2-2, with D perhaps matching TRBD1 (5 bases). CDR1 MNHNS and CDR2 SASEGT come from the germline V gene. V lost 5 bases and J lost 2, with 15 bases in between. The CDR3 totals 16 residues. The CDR3 protein is CASSPPQGLNTGELFF. The CDR3 DNA follows: TGTGCCAGCAGTCCCCCGCAGGGCCTAAACACCGGGGAGCTGTTTTTT.

This clonotype was detected many times. The rearrangement joins TRBV2 to TRBJ1-2, with 7 nucleotides matching TRBD1. With 4 bases clipped from V and 4 bases from J, the junction kept 6 bases outside the gene matches. CDR1 and CDR2 (germline): SNHLY, FYNNEI. The CDR3 extends over 14 amino acids. The CDR3 region has the DNA TGTGCCAGCAGTGCGACAGGGACCGGCTATGGCTACACCTTC. Protein product: CASSATGTGYGYTF.

With regard to this clonotype: A much larger clone lies a single base off, so this may be a read error. This chain joins TRBV2 and TRBJ2-5; possibly TRBD2 for D (5 bases). This CDR3 region has 14 residues. Deletions cut 10 bases from V and 2 bases from J, with 17 bases between. CDR1 SNHLY and CDR2 FYNNEI come from the germline V gene. This CDR3 is CANERVGVQETQYF. Here the CDR3 DNA reads TGTGCCAACGAGAGAGTGGGAGTTCAAGAGACCCAGTACTTC.

The chain combines TRBV3-1 with TRBJ2-7, with 8 positions matching TRBD2. The V and J ends lost 5 bases and 3 bases, in that order; junction bases with no gene match: 6. The CDR3 loop spans 14 amino acids. CDR1 and CDR2 (germline): LGHDT, YNNKEL (reference sequence). CDR3 coding DNA: TGTGCCAGCAGCACAGCGGGAGTATTCTACGAGCAGTACTTC. This translates into CASSTAGVFYEQYF.

This clonotype was seen a few times. The rearrangement uses TRBV28 and TRBJ2-7; D is possibly TRBD1 (5 bases). The CDR3 runs to 15 residues. Germline CDR1 MDHEN, CDR2 SYDVKM. Trimming stripped 8 bases from V and 2 bases from J, with 19 bases between. Here the CDR3 DNA reads TGTGCCAGCCACCCAACCCCCGACAGCCCCTACGAGCAGTACTTC. Translated: CASHPTPDSPYEQYF.

This clonotype was counted many times. This chain joins TRBV2 and TRBJ1-5; 8 positions agree with TRBD1. The CDR3 contains 14 residues. V was clipped by 5 bases and J by 5 bases; unmatched bases: 5. Germline V gene sequence: CDR1 SNHLY, CDR2 FYNNEI. As DNA, the CDR3 is TGTGCCAGCAGTCTGGACAGGGAGTATCAGCCCCAGCATTTT. Amino acids: CASSLDREYQPQHF.

This chain joins TRBV28 and TRBJ2-1; 8 nucleotides match TRBD2. The germline V gene has CDR1 MDHEN and CDR2 SYDVKM. V lost 3 bases, J lost 4 bases, and 32 bases stayed unmatched. This CDR3 contains 24 residues. This chain's CDR3 is CASSLGRNFRWNSQSGSSYNEQFF. The CDR3 DNA reads as TGTGCCAGCAGTTTGGGTCGCAACTTCAGATGGAACAGCCAAAGCGGGAGTTCGTACAATGAGCAGTTCTTC.

This clonotype was seen a handful of times. The chain recombines TRBV24-1 with TRBJ2-6; 10 bases map to TRBD2. V dropped 4 bases and J dropped 0; count of bases not matched to a gene: 11. Germline CDR1 is KGHDR and CDR2 is SFDVKD. This CDR3 spans 20 amino acids. CDR3 in DNA: TGTGCCACCAGTGAATACCCTCGGACTAGCGGAATCTCTGGGGCCAACGTCCTGACTTTC. It specifies CATSEYPRTSGISGANVLTF.

As concerns this clonotype: The junction differs from germline at one of its ends, possibly a read error. The chain employs TRBV13 and TRBJ2-3; D call uncertain. The CDR3 spans 13 residues. Germline V gene sequence: CDR1 PRHDT, CDR2 FYEKMQ (reference sequence). CDR3 coding DNA: TGTGCCAGCAGCCTAGGGATGGGGGATACGCAGTATTTT. Translated: CASSLGMGDTQYF. Supplemented by reference TRBV13 and TRBJ2-3, the full variable domain reads AAGVIQSPRHLIKEKRETATLKCYPIPRHDTVYWYQQGPGQDPQFLISFYEKMQSDKGSIPDRFSAQQFSDYHSELNMSSLELGDSALYFCASSLGMGDTQYFGPGTRLTVL.

This clonotype was counted ten times or more. The rearrangement links TRBV11-2 to TRBJ2-7, with 15 bases aligning to TRBD2. The germline gives CDR1 SGHAT, CDR2 FQNNGV. CDR3 length: 14 residues. V gave up 4 bases and J gave up 8 bases; unmatched junction bases: 3. CDR3 bases: TGTGCCAGCAGCTGGGGACTAGCGGGAGGAAAGCAGTACTTC. Its translation is CASSWGLAGGKQYF.

The V and J genes are TRBV2 and TRBJ2-4, with 9 bases identical to TRBD1. CDR3 size: 16 residues. V lost 5 bases, J lost 2 bases, and 7 bases stayed unmatched. Germline V lookup: CDR1 SNHLY, CDR2 FYNNEI. The CDR3 protein is CASSNGQGKTKNIQYF. The CDR3 DNA reads as TGTGCCAGCAGTAACGGACAGGGGAAGACCAAAAACATTCAGTACTTC.

V gene TRBV27 combines with J gene TRBJ2-1, with TRBD2 identical over 9 bases. This CDR3 region has 11 residues. J lost 15 bases, V lost 5 bases, and 5 bases had no gene match. The germline gives CDR1 MNHEY, CDR2 SMNVEV (reference sequence). CDR3 in amino acids: CASSVSGSRFF. Here the CDR3 DNA reads TGTGCCAGCAGTGTTAGCGGGAGCAGGTTCTTC.

This clonotype was seen at least ten times. The V and J genes are TRBV24-1 and TRBJ2-2; tentatively, D is TRBD1 (5 bases). CDR1 is KGHDR and CDR2 is SFDVKD in the germline V gene. V gave up 4 bases and J gave up 8 bases, with 13 bases separating them. CDR3 size: 14 residues. CDR3 sequence: CATSEHPQGGELFF. CDR3 nucleotides: TGTGCCACCAGTGAACACCCGCAGGGAGGGGAGCTGTTTTTT.

CDR3 loop: CASSLDVSSGNTIYF. DNA for the CDR3: TGTGCCAGCAGCTTAGATGTCAGCTCTGGAAACACCATATATTTT. The J gene is TRBJ1-3, the V gene TRBV7-2; D not certain. Germline assignment: CDR1 SGHTA and CDR2 FQGNSA. V lost 1 base, J lost 0 bases, and 7 bases lay in between. This CDR3 is 15 amino acids long.